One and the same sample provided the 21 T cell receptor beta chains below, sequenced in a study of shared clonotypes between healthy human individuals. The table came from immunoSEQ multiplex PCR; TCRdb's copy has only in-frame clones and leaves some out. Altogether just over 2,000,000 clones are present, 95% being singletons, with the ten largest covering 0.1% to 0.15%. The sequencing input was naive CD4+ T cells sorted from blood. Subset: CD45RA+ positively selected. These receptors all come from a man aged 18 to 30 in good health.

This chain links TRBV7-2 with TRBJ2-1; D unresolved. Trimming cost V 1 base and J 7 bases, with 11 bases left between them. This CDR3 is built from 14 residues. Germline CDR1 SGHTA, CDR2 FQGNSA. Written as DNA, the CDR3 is TGTGCCAGCAGCTTAGGGCGCCTACAAAATGAGCAGTTCTTC. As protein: CASSLGRLQNEQFF.

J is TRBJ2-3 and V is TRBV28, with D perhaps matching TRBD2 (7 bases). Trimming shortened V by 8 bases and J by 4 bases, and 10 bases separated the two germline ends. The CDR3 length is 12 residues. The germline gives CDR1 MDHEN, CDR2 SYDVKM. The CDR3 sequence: CASGGAPDTQYF. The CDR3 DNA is TGTGCCAGCGGGGGGGCCCCAGATACGCAGTATTTT.

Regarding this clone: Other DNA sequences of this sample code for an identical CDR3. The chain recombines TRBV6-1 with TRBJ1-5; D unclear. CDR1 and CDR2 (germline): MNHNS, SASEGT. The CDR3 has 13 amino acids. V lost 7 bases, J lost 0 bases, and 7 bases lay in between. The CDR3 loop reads CASTPVSNQPQHF. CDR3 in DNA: TGTGCCAGCACTCCAGTTAGCAATCAGCCCCAGCATTTT.

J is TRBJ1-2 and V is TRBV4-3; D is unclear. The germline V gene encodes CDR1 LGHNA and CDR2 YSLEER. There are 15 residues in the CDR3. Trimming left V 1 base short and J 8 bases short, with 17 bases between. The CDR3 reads CASSQVGPSNSGYTF. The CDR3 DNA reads TGCGCCAGCAGCCAAGTAGGGCCCTCCAACTCCGGCTACACCTTC.

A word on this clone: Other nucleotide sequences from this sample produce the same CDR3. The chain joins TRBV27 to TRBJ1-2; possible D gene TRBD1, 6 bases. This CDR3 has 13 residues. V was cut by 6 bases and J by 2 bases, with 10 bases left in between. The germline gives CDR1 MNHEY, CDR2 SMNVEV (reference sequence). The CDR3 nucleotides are TGTGCCAGCAGGCCGACAGGAAACTATGGCTACACCTTC. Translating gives CASRPTGNYGYTF.

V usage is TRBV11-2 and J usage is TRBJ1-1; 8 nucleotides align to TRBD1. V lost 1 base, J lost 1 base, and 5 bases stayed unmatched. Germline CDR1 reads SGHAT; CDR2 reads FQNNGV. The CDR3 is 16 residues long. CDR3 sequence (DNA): TGTGCCAGCAGCTTAGTACCAGGGGGCTGGAACACTGAAGCTTTCTTT. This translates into CASSLVPGGWNTEAFF.

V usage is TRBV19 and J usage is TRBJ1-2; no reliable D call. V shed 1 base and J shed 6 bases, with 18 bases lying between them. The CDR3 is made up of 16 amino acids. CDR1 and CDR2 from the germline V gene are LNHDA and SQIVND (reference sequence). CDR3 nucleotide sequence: TGTGCCAGTAGTATAGCCGGAGGGAGGGTTGGCGATGGCTACACCTTC. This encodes CASSIAGGRVGDGYTF.

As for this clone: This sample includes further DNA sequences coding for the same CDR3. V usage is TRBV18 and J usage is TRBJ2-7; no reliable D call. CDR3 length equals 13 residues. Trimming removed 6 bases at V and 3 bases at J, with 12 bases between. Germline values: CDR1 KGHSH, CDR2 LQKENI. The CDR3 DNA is TGTGCCAGCTCCACCGGAACAGACTACGAGCAGTACTTC. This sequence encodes CASSTGTDYEQYF.

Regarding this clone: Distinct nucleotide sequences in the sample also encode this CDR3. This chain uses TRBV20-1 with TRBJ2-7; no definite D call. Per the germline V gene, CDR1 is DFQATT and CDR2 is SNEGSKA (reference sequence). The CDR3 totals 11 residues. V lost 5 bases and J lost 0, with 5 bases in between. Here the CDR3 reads CSAGDSYEQYF. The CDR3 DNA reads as TGCAGTGCTGGCGACTCCTACGAGCAGTACTTC.

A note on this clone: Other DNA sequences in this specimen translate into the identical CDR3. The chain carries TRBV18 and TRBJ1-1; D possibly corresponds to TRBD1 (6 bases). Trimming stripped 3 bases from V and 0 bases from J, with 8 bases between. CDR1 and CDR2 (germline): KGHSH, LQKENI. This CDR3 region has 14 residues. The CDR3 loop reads CASSPDRLNTEAFF. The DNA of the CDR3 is TGTGCCAGCTCACCGGACAGACTGAACACTGAAGCTTTCTTT.

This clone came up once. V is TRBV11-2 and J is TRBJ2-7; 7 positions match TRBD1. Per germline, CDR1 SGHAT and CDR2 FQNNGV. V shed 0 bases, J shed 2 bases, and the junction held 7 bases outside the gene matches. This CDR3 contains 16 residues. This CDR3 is CASSLEGTVMTYEQYF. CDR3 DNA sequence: TGTGCCAGCAGCTTAGAAGGGACAGTCATGACCTACGAGCAGTACTTC.

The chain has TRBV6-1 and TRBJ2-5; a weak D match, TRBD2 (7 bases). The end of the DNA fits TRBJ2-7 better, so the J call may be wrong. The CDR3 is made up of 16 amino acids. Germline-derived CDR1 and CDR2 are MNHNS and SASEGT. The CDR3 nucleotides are TGTGCCAGCAGTGAAGTGGGGGCCGGGAGGCGGTACGAGCAGTACTTC. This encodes CASSEVGAGRRYEQYF.

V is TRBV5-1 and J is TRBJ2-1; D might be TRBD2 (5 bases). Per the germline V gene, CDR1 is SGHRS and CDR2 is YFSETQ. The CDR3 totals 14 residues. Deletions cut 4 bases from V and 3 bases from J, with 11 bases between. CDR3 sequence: CASSVNRDYNEQFF. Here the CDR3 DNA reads TGCGCCAGCAGCGTGAACCGGGACTACAATGAGCAGTTCTTC.

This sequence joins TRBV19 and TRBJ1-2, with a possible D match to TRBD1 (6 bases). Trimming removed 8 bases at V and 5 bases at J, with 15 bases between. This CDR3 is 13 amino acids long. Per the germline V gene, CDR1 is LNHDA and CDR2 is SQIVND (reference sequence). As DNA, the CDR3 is TGTGCCAGTCGGACAGCCGATGGGTATGGCTACACCTTC. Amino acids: CASRTADGYGYTF.

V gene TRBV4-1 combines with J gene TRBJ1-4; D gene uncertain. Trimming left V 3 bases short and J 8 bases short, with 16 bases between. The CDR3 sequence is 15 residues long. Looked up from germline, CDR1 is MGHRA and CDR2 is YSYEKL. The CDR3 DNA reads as TGCGCCAGCAGCCACCCCATCGGAGGGCGCGAAAAACTGTTTTTT. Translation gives CASSHPIGGREKLFF.

The chain's CDR3 is CASSEEQPVFYEQYF. CDR3 in DNA: TGTGCCAGCAGTGAAGAACAGCCAGTCTTCTACGAGCAGTACTTC. V gene TRBV2 combines with J gene TRBJ2-7; no definite D call. V lost 1 base and J 3 bases, leaving 13 bases between the germline ends. The germline CDR1 and CDR2 sequences are SNHLY and FYNNEI. This CDR3 has 15 amino acids.

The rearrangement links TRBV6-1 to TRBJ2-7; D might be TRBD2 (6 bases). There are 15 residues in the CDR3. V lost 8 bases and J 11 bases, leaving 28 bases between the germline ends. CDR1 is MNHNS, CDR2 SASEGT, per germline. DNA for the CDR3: TGTGCCAGCCTGAGGACAAACAGCTTGGGGAGGCAGGAGTACTTC. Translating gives CASLRTNSLGRQEYF.

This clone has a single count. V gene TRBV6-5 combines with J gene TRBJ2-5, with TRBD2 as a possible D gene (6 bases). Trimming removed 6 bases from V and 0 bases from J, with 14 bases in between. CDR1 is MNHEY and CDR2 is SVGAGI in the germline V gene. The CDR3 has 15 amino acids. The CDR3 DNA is TGTGCCAGCAGCAGTTCTCTAGCGCACCAAGAGACCCAGTACTTC. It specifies CASSSSLAHQETQYF.

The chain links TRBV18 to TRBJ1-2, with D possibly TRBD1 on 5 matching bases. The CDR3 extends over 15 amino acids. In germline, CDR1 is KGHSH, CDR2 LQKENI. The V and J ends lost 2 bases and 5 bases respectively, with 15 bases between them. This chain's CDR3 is CASSPVLGRDYGYTF. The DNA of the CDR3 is TGTGCCAGCTCACCAGTGTTGGGCAGGGATTATGGCTACACCTTC.

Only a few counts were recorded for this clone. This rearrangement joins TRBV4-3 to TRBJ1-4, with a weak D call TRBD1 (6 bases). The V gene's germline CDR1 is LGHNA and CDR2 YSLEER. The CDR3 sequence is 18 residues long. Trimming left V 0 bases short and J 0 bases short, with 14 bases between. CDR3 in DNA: TGCGCCAGCAGCCAAGATGGGGGCGGGATCGCAACTAATGAAAAACTGTTTTTT. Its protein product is CASSQDGGGIATNEKLFF.

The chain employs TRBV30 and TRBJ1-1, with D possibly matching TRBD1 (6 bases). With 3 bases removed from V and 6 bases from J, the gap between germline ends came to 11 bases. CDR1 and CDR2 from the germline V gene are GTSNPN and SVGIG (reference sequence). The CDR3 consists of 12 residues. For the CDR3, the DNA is TGTGCCTGGAGCCTCAGGGGAGCTGAAGCTTTCTTT. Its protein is CAWSLRGAEAFF.